This passage covers 28 T cell receptor beta chains from one sample sequenced in a study of graft-versus-host responses after intestinal transplantation. Profiling relied on immunoSEQ multiplex PCR, and the TCRdb table lists in-frame clones only, not all of them. The data show 85,000 to 100,000 clones, with 80% to 95% seen just once and around 0.17% held by the top ten. Which antigens these TCRs recognize remains unknown. This sample comprised unstimulated CD4+ T cells sorted from spleen or lymph node cells, obtained before intestinal transplant. The receptors stem from a human donor who received an intestinal transplant.

Only one count was recorded for this clone. The chain combines TRBV28 with TRBJ2-7; 12 nucleotides match TRBD1. Germline V gene data show CDR1 as MDHEN and CDR2 as SYDVKM. J was trimmed by 5 bases and V by 4 bases; bases with no gene match: 6. This CDR3 has 15 amino acids. CDR3 in DNA: TGTGCCAGCAGTTCCGCCGGGACAGGGGGCGACGAGCAGTACTTC. Its translation is CASSSAGTGGDEQYF.

The J gene is TRBJ2-3, the V gene TRBV5-4; D is possibly TRBD2 (5 bases). Germline CDR1 and CDR2: SGHNT and YYREEE (reference sequence). The CDR3 has 14 residues. V lost 1 base to trimming and J lost 0 bases, with 6 bases between them. CDR3: CASSLRESTDTQYF. The DNA of the CDR3 is TGTGCCAGCAGCTTGAGGGAGAGCACAGATACGCAGTATTTT.

This chain uses TRBV7-9 with TRBJ2-1; 11 bases fit TRBD2. CDR3 length: 15 residues. The ends lost 5 bases at V and 6 bases at J; junction bases unmatched: 6. Germline CDR1 is SEHNR and CDR2 is FQNEAQ (reference sequence). CDR3 bases: TGTGCCAGCAGCCTGGGACTAGCGGAAATCAATGAGCAGTTCTTC. Encoded protein: CASSLGLAEINEQFF.

This clone appeared once. The CDR3 coding sequence is TGTGCCAGCAGTTCAGACAGGGATGGCGCTAATGAAAAACTGTTTTTT. Its protein product is CASSSDRDGANEKLFF. This sequence joins TRBV27 and TRBJ1-4; 7 bases agree with TRBD1. V gave up 4 bases and J gave up 3 bases; unmatched junction bases: 8. This CDR3 has 16 residues. Per the germline V gene, CDR1 is MNHEY and CDR2 is SMNVEV (reference sequence).

The chain is built from TRBV19 and TRBJ2-2; possible D gene TRBD1, 7 bases. The CDR3 consists of 16 residues. Per germline, CDR1 LNHDA and CDR2 SQIVND (reference sequence). Trimming left V 6 bases short and J 0 bases short, with 14 bases between. The CDR3 loop reads CASSLDRRANTGELFF. In nucleotides, the CDR3 is TGTGCCAGTAGCCTGGACAGGAGGGCGAACACCGGGGAGCTGTTTTTT.

The chain uses TRBV7-9 and TRBJ2-2; D is possibly TRBD1 (6 bases). This CDR3 is 13 amino acids long. Germline V lookup: CDR1 SEHNR, CDR2 FQNEAQ (reference sequence). V lost 4 bases and J 7 bases, leaving 10 bases between the germline ends. CDR3 bases: TGTGCCAGCAGCTGGGGACAAATCGGGGAGCTGTTTTTT. Its translation is CASSWGQIGELFF.

This chain uses TRBV15 with TRBJ1-3, with 7 nucleotides matching TRBD1. Losses at the gene ends were 2 bases for V and 2 bases for J; bases not matched to a gene: 9. This CDR3 comprises 17 residues. CDR1 LNHNV and CDR2 YYDKDF come from the germline V gene (reference sequence). The CDR3 loop is CATSRRYPDRAGNTIYF. CDR3 nucleotides: TGTGCCACCAGCAGACGATACCCCGACAGGGCTGGAAACACCATATATTTT.

This clone was observed once. The V gene is TRBV4-1, the J gene TRBJ2-5; 15 bases are shared with TRBD2. Germline values: CDR1 MGHRA, CDR2 YSYEKL. Losses at the gene ends were 0 bases for V and 4 bases for J; bases not matched to a gene: 3. CDR3 size: 17 residues. The CDR3 spells CASSQDQGLAGGETQYF. DNA of the CDR3: TGCGCCAGCAGCCAAGATCAGGGACTAGCGGGAGGAGAGACCCAGTACTTC.

J is TRBJ1-1 and V is TRBV6-1; D is uncertain. With 2 bases removed from V and 9 bases from J, the gap between germline ends came to 13 bases. CDR1 and CDR2 (germline): MNHNS, SASEGT. The CDR3 length is 13 residues. Here the CDR3 DNA reads TGTGCCAGCAGTGAATTAAGAGGAGCAAAAGCTTTCTTT. This gives the protein CASSELRGAKAFF.

The chain carries TRBV5-6 and TRBJ1-6, with 7 bases lining up with TRBD1. Germline loops: CDR1 SGHDT, CDR2 YYEEEE. Trimming took 1 base from V and 7 from J; bases not matched to a gene: 11. This CDR3 contains 17 residues. The CDR3 DNA reads TGTGCCAGCAGCTTGAGAGACAGGGTTCCTCTGAATTCACCCCTCCACTTT. Its translation is CASSLRDRVPLNSPLHF.

The chain links TRBV11-2 to TRBJ2-7; D possibly corresponds to TRBD1 (6 bases). This CDR3 spans 13 amino acids. Looked up from germline, CDR1 is SGHAT and CDR2 is FQNNGV. The V gene lost 5 bases and the J gene lost 3 bases, with 11 bases spanning the gap. The CDR3 DNA reads as TGTGCCAGCAGCCGGGACACTCGCTACGAGCAGTACTTC. This translates into CASSRDTRYEQYF.

The V and J genes are TRBV6-1 and TRBJ2-5; 8 bases are a match to TRBD1. The DNA end is more similar to TRBJ2-7, so the J call may be wrong. The CDR3 loop spans 14 amino acids. CDR1 is MNHNS and CDR2 is SASEGT in the germline V gene. DNA of the CDR3: TGTGCCAGCAGTTGGGACAGGAAGACCTACGAGCAGTACTTC. Protein: CASSWDRKTYEQYF.

The chain carries TRBV29-1 and TRBJ2-3, with 7 positions matching TRBD1. Germline assignment: CDR1 SQVTM and CDR2 ANQGSEA. After removal of 3 bases from V and 6 bases from J, the junction contained 9 bases not matched to a gene. The CDR3 consists of 14 residues. The CDR3 nucleotides read TGCAGCGTTGACGAGGCAACAGGGGTCGATACGCAGTATTTT. This sequence encodes CSVDEATGVDTQYF.

This clone was recorded once. The chain couples TRBV19 to TRBJ1-2; D is perhaps TRBD1 (6 bases). Germline CDR1 and CDR2: LNHDA and SQIVND (reference sequence). The CDR3 length is 15 residues. Between the trimmed V and J ends, which lost 6 bases and 4 bases, there was a span of 18 bases. In DNA form, the CDR3 reads TGTGCCAGTAGGGTTAATGTGGGGGGGCCCTATGGCTACACCTTC. This translates into CASRVNVGGPYGYTF.

The chain links TRBV6-1 to TRBJ2-7, with TRBD2 as a possible D gene (6 bases). Germline-derived CDR1 and CDR2 are MNHNS and SASEGT. Between the trimmed V and J ends, which lost 7 bases and 3 bases, there was a span of 19 bases. The CDR3 is made up of 15 amino acids. The CDR3 reads CASNQRTRGGYEQYF. CDR3 nucleotide sequence: TGTGCCAGCAATCAAAGGACGAGGGGAGGCTACGAGCAGTACTTC.

This chain uses TRBV4-2 with TRBJ2-5, with D unresolved. V lost 1 base to trimming and J lost 1 base, with 7 bases between them. The germline V gene encodes CDR1 LGHNA and CDR2 YNFKEQ. There are 14 residues in the CDR3. CDR3 nucleotides: TGTGCCAGCAGCCAAGGACACTTCCAAGAGACCCAGTACTTC. Translation gives CASSQGHFQETQYF.

A single count supports this clone. The chain links TRBV5-1 to TRBJ2-5, with 13 bases fitting TRBD2. The CDR3 is 15 amino acids. Trimming took 4 bases from V and 4 from J; bases not matched to a gene: 4. From germline, CDR1 is SGHRS and CDR2 YFSETQ. The CDR3 DNA reads TGCGCCAGCAGCCTGGGACTAGCGGGGTCAGAGACCCAGTACTTC. Translated, it gives CASSLGLAGSETQYF.

This clone occurred a few times. This sequence joins TRBV5-4 and TRBJ1-1, with 8 bases that match TRBD1. V lost 4 bases to trimming and J lost 5 bases; unmatched junction nucleotides: 7. This CDR3 comprises 14 residues. CDR1 is SGHNT, CDR2 YYREEE, per germline (reference sequence). CDR3 amino acids: CASSPDRGWTEAFF. The CDR3 region has the DNA TGTGCCAGCAGCCCAGACAGGGGTTGGACTGAAGCTTTCTTT.

The CDR3 is CASSLGPYPTGGSYEQYF. CDR3 sequence (DNA): TGTGCCAGCAGCTTAGGGCCTTATCCGACGGGGGGTTCCTACGAGCAGTACTTC. The rearrangement joins TRBV7-6 to TRBJ2-7; TRBD2 matches 7 bases. The CDR3 runs to 18 residues. V lost 1 base, J lost 1 base, and 13 bases stayed unmatched. CDR1 is SGHVS, CDR2 FNYEAQ, per germline.

V usage is TRBV7-9 and J usage is TRBJ2-3; D might be TRBD2 (6 bases). Looked up from germline, CDR1 is SEHNR and CDR2 is FQNEAQ (reference sequence). The CDR3 loop spans 13 amino acids. Trimming removed 2 bases from V and 6 bases from J, with 9 bases in between. The CDR3 DNA reads TGTGCCAGCAGCTTAATACGGGAGGATACGCAGTATTTT. Protein: CASSLIREDTQYF. The full variable domain, completed using reference TRBV7-9 and TRBJ2-3, is DTGVSQNPRHKITKRGQNVTFRCDPISEHNRLYWYRQTLGQGPEFLTYFQNEAQLEKSRLLSDRFSAERPKGSFSTLEIQRTEQGDSAMYLCASSLIREDTQYFGPGTRLTVL.

The chain carries TRBV2 and TRBJ2-7; possible D gene TRBD2, 6 bases. CDR1 and CDR2 (germline): SNHLY, FYNNEI. V was shortened by 1 base and J by 2 bases, with 9 bases between the two germline ends. The CDR3 is 14 residues long. CDR3 region: CASSEGRGTYEQYF. The CDR3 nucleotides read TGTGCCAGCAGTGAAGGGCGGGGAACCTACGAGCAGTACTTC.

This chain connects TRBV18 to TRBJ2-7; 7 nucleotides match TRBD1. The CDR3 runs to 15 residues. The germline CDR1 and CDR2 sequences are KGHSH and LQKENI. Trimming cost V 2 bases and J 0 bases; bases outside gene matches: 4. The CDR3, as DNA: TGTGCCAGCTCACCAAGACAGGGAAGCTCCTACGAGCAGTACTTC. Protein sequence: CASSPRQGSSYEQYF.

The gene calls are TRBV5-4 and TRBJ2-1, with 9 bases aligning to TRBD1. Trimming cost V 1 base and J 3 bases; bases outside gene matches: 2. Looked up from germline, CDR1 is SGHNT and CDR2 is YYREEE (reference sequence). CDR3 length: 15 amino acids. CDR3 sequence reads: CASSLTGGGYNEQFF. The CDR3 coding sequence is TGTGCCAGCAGCTTGACAGGGGGCGGCTACAATGAGCAGTTCTTC.

The DNA for the CDR3 is TGTGCCAGCAGTGCCGCCCCGCGGAGGGCGTCCTACGAGCAGTACTTC. As protein: CASSAAPRRASYEQYF. This chain links TRBV27 with TRBJ2-7; D might be TRBD2 (6 bases). Germline V gene lookup returns CDR1 MNHEY and CDR2 SMNVEV (reference sequence). The V end was cut by 5 bases, the J end by 1 base, with 18 bases between. The CDR3 sequence is 16 residues long.

This clone was seen just once. V usage is TRBV2 and J usage is TRBJ1-5, with D possibly TRBD1 on 6 matching bases. Germline V gives CDR1 SNHLY, CDR2 FYNNEI. CDR3 length equals 15 residues. The germline V and J ends were trimmed by 0 bases and 7 bases, with 13 bases remaining between them. The CDR3 nucleotides are TGTGCCAGCAGTGAAGCGCTTCCGGGGGGCCAGCCCCAGCATTTT. Its protein is CASSEALPGGQPQHF. The whole variable domain, filled in from reference TRBV2 and TRBJ1-5, reads EPEVTQTPSHQVTQMGQEVILRCVPISNHLYFYWYRQILGQKVEFLVSFYNNEISEKSEIFDDQFSVERPDGSNFTLKIRSTKLEDSAMYFCASSEALPGGQPQHFGDGTRLSIL.

DNA of the CDR3: TGTGCCAGCAGCCCCTCATTGATGGGGGCAGATGGCTACACCTTC. Amino acids: CASSPSLMGADGYTF. V usage is TRBV7-8 and J usage is TRBJ1-2, with D perhaps matching TRBD1 (6 bases). Germline loops: CDR1 SGHVS, CDR2 FQNEAQ. V shed 5 bases and J shed 6 bases, with 19 bases lying between them. This CDR3 has 15 amino acids. Full variable domain (outside the CDR3, taken from reference TRBV7-8 and TRBJ1-2): GAGVSQSPRYKVAKRGQDVALRCDPISGHVSLFWYQQALGQGPEFLTYFQNEAQLDKSGLPSDRFFAERPEGSVSTLKIQRTQQEDSAVYLCASSPSLMGADGYTFGSGTRLTVV.

Only a few counts were recorded for this clone. CDR3 DNA: TGTGCCAGCAGGACGACAATTCTAAATTCACCCCTCCACTTT. This sequence encodes CASRTTILNSPLHF. The chain couples TRBV6-1 to TRBJ1-6; D remains ambiguous. This CDR3 comprises 14 residues. From germline, CDR1 is MNHNS and CDR2 SASEGT. V dropped 6 bases and J dropped 7 bases, with 13 bases sitting between them.

This clone was picked up one time. The chain couples TRBV6-5 to TRBJ1-5, with 9 positions matching TRBD1. This CDR3 spans 14 amino acids. Germline V lookup: CDR1 MNHEY, CDR2 SVGAGI. Trimming removed 6 bases from V and 7 bases from J; junction bases left unmatched: 7. CDR3 sequence reads: CASSETGGEQPQHF. CDR3 DNA: TGTGCCAGCAGCGAAACAGGGGGCGAACAGCCCCAGCATTTT.